Listed here are 21 T cell receptor beta chains from one sample, sequenced in a study of blood T cells in healthy people across ages. Sample-barcoded 5' priming and a J-beta primer mix drove a second PCR of roughly 7 to 11 cycles. TCRdb independently ran MiXCR on the 5' RACE reads; one entry per CDR3 protein. Counted here are approximately 1.5 million distinct CDR3 sequences, 34% occurring once; the ten biggest clones make up around 10%. Sequenced: blood. The receptors stem from a woman younger than 45 in good health.

The chain joins TRBV11-1 to TRBJ1-1; 8 positions match TRBD1. This CDR3 contains 15 residues. With 5 bases clipped from V and 0 bases from J, the junction kept 5 bases outside the gene matches. CDR1 SGHAT and CDR2 FQDESV come from the germline V gene (reference sequence). The CDR3 nucleotides read TGTGCCAGCAGCAAGAGACAGGGGATGAACACTGAAGCTTTCTTT. As protein: CASSKRQGMNTEAFF.

Details on this clonotype: Germline is not matched at one junction end, which may reflect a read error. J is TRBJ2-5 and V is TRBV5-1; the match to TRBD2 covers 8 bases. Near its end, the DNA agrees better with TRBJ2-7, so the J call may be wrong. The CDR3 length is 15 residues. Germline assignment: CDR1 SGHRS and CDR2 YFSETQ. For the CDR3, the DNA is TGCGTCAGCAGCGCGGGACTAGTTACATGGGACGAGCAGTACTTC. It codes for CVSSAGLVTWDEQYF.

Regarding this clonotype: A far larger clone is one nucleotide away, so this likely arose from a read error. The chain has TRBV11-2 and TRBJ2-1; the match to TRBD2 covers 12 bases. CDR1 is SGHAT, CDR2 FQNNGV, per germline. With 5 bases clipped from V and 6 bases from J, the junction kept 5 bases outside the gene matches. The CDR3 is 15 residues long. DNA of the CDR3: TGTGCCAGCAGCGCAGGACTAGCGGGGTGCAATGAGCAGTTCTTC. Translation gives CASSAGLAGCNEQFF.

The V gene is TRBV10-1, the J gene TRBJ2-5; TRBD1 agrees at 11 bases. The germline V gene has CDR1 WNHNN and CDR2 SYGVQD (reference sequence). The junction had 10 bases not matched to a gene; V was cut back by 11 bases and J by 5 bases. The CDR3 is 14 amino acids. The CDR3 here is CAGPWDRGWETQYF. The CDR3 coding sequence is TGCGCCGGACCCTGGGACAGGGGGTGGGAGACCCAGTACTTC.

This clonotype was counted a few times. This sequence joins TRBV7-8 and TRBJ2-7; D gene uncertain. Trimming removed 5 bases at V and 7 bases at J, with 18 bases between. Germline assignment: CDR1 SGHVS and CDR2 FQNEAQ. There are 14 residues in the CDR3. CDR3 sequence: CASSPRTDPWEQYF. In DNA form, the CDR3 reads TGTGCCAGCAGCCCCCGGACGGACCCCTGGGAGCAGTACTTC.

In its sample, this clonotype was seen a few times. The chain combines TRBV6-5 with TRBJ1-1; no clear D. The CDR3 sequence is 17 residues long. Trimming took 0 bases from V and 0 from J, leaving 14 bases between them. Germline loops: CDR1 MNHEY, CDR2 SVGAGI. The CDR3 region is CASSYSGTPRMNTEAFF. In DNA form, the CDR3 reads TGTGCCAGCAGTTACTCGGGCACCCCGAGGATGAACACTGAAGCTTTCTTT.

The chain uses TRBV10-3 and TRBJ1-4; TRBD1 might be the D (5 bases). The CDR3 consists of 14 residues. The germline V gene has CDR1 ENHRY and CDR2 SYGVKD. Trimming stripped 6 bases from V and 4 bases from J, with 12 bases between. CDR3 in DNA: TGTGCCATCAGCTTCGACAGCCTTAATGAAAAACTGTTTTTT. Protein product: CAISFDSLNEKLFF.

V and J are TRBV2 and TRBJ2-3; 11 bases line up with TRBD2. The CDR3 is made up of 15 amino acids. Trimming took 5 bases from V and 10 from J; bases not matched to a gene: 11. Germline V gives CDR1 SNHLY, CDR2 FYNNEI. The chain's CDR3 is CASSRGGTSGPAQYF. The CDR3 DNA reads TGTGCCAGCAGTCGGGGGGGGACTAGCGGCCCGGCGCAGTATTTT.

This clonotype turned up a few times. This sequence joins TRBV5-1 and TRBJ2-7; 13 bases align to TRBD2. This CDR3 comprises 15 residues. The J segment lost 7 bases and the V segment lost 2 bases, leaving 6 bases of the junction unmatched. CDR1 is SGHRS, CDR2 YFSETQ, per germline. CDR3 sequence (DNA): TGCGCCAGCAGCTTACTAGCGGGAGGGCCGGGTGAGCAGTACTTC. Its translation is CASSLLAGGPGEQYF.

CDR3 coding DNA: TGTGCCAGCGGGGCCTCGGCCCTCAGCTCCTACGAGCAGTACTTC. Encoded protein: CASGASALSSYEQYF. This chain connects TRBV6-1 to TRBJ2-7; possibly TRBD1 for D (5 bases). The V gene's germline CDR1 is MNHNS and CDR2 SASEGT. There are 15 residues in the CDR3. The ends were cut back, 8 bases at V and 0 bases at J, with 17 bases in the middle.

The table lists this clonotype with a few counts. V is TRBV29-1 and J is TRBJ1-2; D is ambiguous. V lost 7 bases and J lost 2, with 17 bases in between. CDR3 length: 14 residues. Germline loops: CDR1 SQVTM, CDR2 ANQGSEA. CDR3: CSAGYRSANYGYTF. The CDR3, as DNA: TGCAGCGCCGGTTATCGGTCGGCGAACTATGGCTACACCTTC.

This clonotype was observed once. The gene calls are TRBV9 and TRBJ2-2, with 11 bases lining up with TRBD2. Trimming removed 4 bases from V and 9 bases from J; junction bases left unmatched: 17. The CDR3 runs to 18 residues. The V gene's germline CDR1 is SGDLS and CDR2 YYNGEE. Here the CDR3 reads CASSQDGGTSGRGWELFF. The CDR3 coding sequence is TGTGCCAGCAGCCAGGACGGAGGGACTAGCGGTAGAGGCTGGGAGCTGTTTTTT.

This clonotype was found a few times. This chain connects TRBV7-9 to TRBJ1-4, with a weak D call TRBD1 (6 bases). V lost 4 bases and J lost 1, with 13 bases in between. Germline CDR1 and CDR2: SEHNR and FQNEAQ (reference sequence). The CDR3 extends over 16 amino acids. CDR3 sequence reads: CASSSDRMKTNEKLFF. DNA for the CDR3: TGTGCCAGCAGCTCCGACAGGATGAAAACTAATGAAAAACTGTTTTTT. The full variable domain, completed using reference TRBV7-9 and TRBJ1-4, is DTGVSQNPRHKITKRGQNVTFRCDPISEHNRLYWYRQTLGQGPEFLTYFQNEAQLEKSRLLSDRFSAERPKGSFSTLEIQRTEQGDSAMYLCASSSDRMKTNEKLFFGSGTQLSVL.

The gene calls are TRBV6-1 and TRBJ1-5; 7 nucleotides line up with TRBD1. CDR3 size: 14 residues. The V gene end was trimmed by 7 bases and the J gene end by 1 base; junction bases not matched to a gene: 4. The germline gives CDR1 MNHNS, CDR2 SASEGT. The CDR3 sequence is CASTTGTSNQPQHF. CDR3 sequence (DNA): TGTGCCAGCACGACAGGGACGAGCAATCAGCCCCAGCATTTT.

The V and J genes are TRBV18 and TRBJ2-7; no firm D call. The J call may be incorrect, as the DNA end agrees better with TRBJ2-5. The germline CDR1 and CDR2 sequences are KGHSH and LQKENI. The CDR3 totals 14 residues. CDR3 region: CASSPANSRETQYF. For the CDR3, the DNA is TGTGCCAGCTCACCGGCGAACAGTCGAGAGACCCAGTACTTC.

The chain recombines TRBV18 with TRBJ2-1, with no clear D. Trimming left V 3 bases short and J 0 bases short, with 15 bases between. From germline, CDR1 is KGHSH and CDR2 LQKENI. This CDR3 has 17 amino acids. Here the CDR3 reads CASSPFDPRSSYNEQFF. CDR3 sequence (DNA): TGTGCCAGCTCACCTTTCGACCCCCGGAGCTCCTACAATGAGCAGTTCTTC.

This clonotype was counted between two and nine times. The V call is TRBV20-1, the J call TRBJ2-5; D may be TRBD1 (6 bases). The J call may be in error: the DNA end matches TRBJ2-7 better. The CDR3 extends over 13 amino acids. Germline V gives CDR1 DFQATT, CDR2 SNEGSKA (reference sequence). CDR3 loop: CSAFFRGWNEQYF. CDR3 DNA: TGCAGTGCCTTCTTTAGGGGGTGGAACGAGCAGTACTTC.

This clonotype appeared many times. The CDR3 DNA sequence: TGCAGTGCCCGCGGGCCGTTAGGGGCAGATACGCAGTATTTT. Its translation is CSARGPLGADTQYF. The rearrangement joins TRBV20-1 to TRBJ2-3; D could derive from TRBD1 or TRBD2 (5 bases each). The CDR3 covers 14 residues. Per the germline V gene, CDR1 is DFQATT and CDR2 is SNEGSKA (reference sequence). Trimming removed 6 bases at V and 4 bases at J, with 17 bases between.

The gene calls are TRBV5-6 and TRBJ1-2; D remains unclear. In germline, CDR1 is SGHDT, CDR2 YYEEEE. V lost 0 bases to trimming and J lost 7 bases, with 7 bases between them. This CDR3 spans 12 amino acids. The CDR3 loop reads CASSLAEFGYTF. DNA for the CDR3: TGTGCCAGCAGCTTGGCTGAGTTTGGCTACACCTTC.

Comment on this clonotype: It may be a read error: a sequence one base away is much more abundant. The V call is TRBV29-1, the J call TRBJ2-1; 7 positions match TRBD1. Germline lookup yields CDR1 SQVTM and CDR2 ANQGSEA. The CDR3 extends over 14 amino acids. V lost 6 bases to trimming and J lost 7 bases; unmatched junction nucleotides: 12. The CDR3 DNA reads as TGCAGCGTCCTAGGGGGCCCGGTTACGAATGAGCAGTTCTTC. Its protein is CSVLGGPVTNEQFF.

There are a few counts of this clonotype. The J gene is TRBJ2-1, the V gene TRBV11-2, with TRBD1 matching over 7 bases. CDR3 size: 12 residues. V shed 1 base, J shed 12 bases, and the junction held 3 bases outside the gene matches. Germline CDR1 is SGHAT and CDR2 is FQNNGV. The CDR3 here is CASSLVGTAQFF. The CDR3 nucleotides read TGTGCCAGCAGCTTAGTAGGGACAGCGCAGTTCTTC.